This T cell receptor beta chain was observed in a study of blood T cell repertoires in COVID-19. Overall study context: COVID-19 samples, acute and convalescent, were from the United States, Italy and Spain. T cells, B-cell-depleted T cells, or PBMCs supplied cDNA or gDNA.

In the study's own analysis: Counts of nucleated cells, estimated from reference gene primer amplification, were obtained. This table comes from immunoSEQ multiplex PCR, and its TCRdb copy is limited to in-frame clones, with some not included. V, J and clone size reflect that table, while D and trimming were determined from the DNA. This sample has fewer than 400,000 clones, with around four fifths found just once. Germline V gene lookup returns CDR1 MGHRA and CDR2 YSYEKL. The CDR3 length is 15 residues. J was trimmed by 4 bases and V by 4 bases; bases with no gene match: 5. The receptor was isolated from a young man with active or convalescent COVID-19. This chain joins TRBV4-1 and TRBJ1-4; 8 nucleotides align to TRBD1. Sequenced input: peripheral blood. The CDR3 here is CASSPPGTGNEKLFF. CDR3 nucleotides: TGCGCCAGCAGCCCTCCCGGGACAGGTAATGAAAAACTGTTTTTT.